This T cell receptor (beta chain) was sequenced in a study of cytomegalovirus exposure and HLA in healthy donors (dated by TCRdb to the late 2010s). Concerning the study at large: In an earlier analysis of around 540 of the donors, 276 Gb of sequence data and 90 million to 120 million unique TCR beta sequences from 150 million to 200 million T cells were reported. An early release covering 550 to 650 HLA-typed donors comprised 300 to 350 gigabases of sequencing data and around 80 million unique TCR sequences. Of the roughly 400 genotyped donors, approximately 80% were placed in the genetic ancestry cluster associated with self-reported Caucasian donors. The study aimed to test whether cataloging public T cell receptors could reveal signatures of past pathogen exposure. The study used immunosequencing to profile the T cell repertoires of 670 or so subjects and linked those repertoires to cytomegalovirus serostatus. Besides the first cohort of roughly 660 subjects, a separate validation cohort made up of 120 different subjects was used. High-throughput TCR immunosequencing, statistical association of individual TCRs with disease status, and machine learning were combined to predict cytomegalovirus infection status. A later analysis re-analyzed previously published TCR beta repertoires from roughly 630 donors and added high-resolution HLA genotyping to study TCR occurrence patterns. Rather than using new phenotypic data, the later analysis identified candidate immune exposures from TCR beta sequences and from how often those sequences occurred across donors. In an earlier analysis of a few hundred of the donors, high-throughput TCR beta sequencing was used to judge whether each TCR beta V gene segment behaved as functional or pseudogenic. Alongside the repertoire data, information on donor age, sex, ethnicity and CMV serostatus was compiled. A later genetic analysis used genome-wide SNP genotypes for about 60% of the roughly 670 donors, treating that subset as a discovery cohort. All discovery cohort repertoires had been generated using a single sequencing platform. HLA typing included class I and class II loci at four-digit resolution. The number of donors typed differed by locus, with roughly 620-640 for A, B, C, DRB1 and DQB1, around 500 for DQA1, over 600 for DPA1, and about 450 for DPB1. About 5 DR-DQ haplotypes were handled as single units for association and clustering, since linkage in the cohort was strong. On average, around 240,000 unique TCR beta nucleotide sequences were sequenced per donor among about 400 genotyped donors of the cohort, with roughly 18% of those sequences being non-productive. Results the study describes overall, beyond this receptor: Most CMV-associated TCR beta chains appeared to be HLA-restricted in a later analysis, and the HLA associations seemed to be driven largely by CMV exposure. In the study, 150 to 200 TCR beta chains were listed as associated with cytomegalovirus. Compared with the approximately 670-donor mean, donors in an Asian-associated ancestry cluster had fewer N-insertions in productive TCRs, according to a later genetic analysis. The authors suggested that the approach could potentially be extended to other disease states and immunological phenotypes. The classifier was reported to diagnose cytomegalovirus status with high specificity and sensitivity in both the original cohort and the validation cohort. Roughly uniform sequencing depth across donors was assumed in presence/absence analyses, although this assumption may not hold. Some IMGT-functional V segments, including TRBV6-2 and TRBV6-3, could not be told apart with the 87-base-pair reads, so those segments were excluded. This cohort had only TCR beta chains sequenced, and the lack of alpha or paired-chain data limited which features could be detected. Correlated functional status among segregating V segments might reflect linkage disequilibrium, but an unknown experimental factor could not be ruled out. Specific HLA alleles were associated with 15,000 to 20,000 TCR beta sequences at a false discovery rate of 0.05 in a later analysis. Strong co-occurrence of HLA alleles, especially DR and DQ, made assigning TCR associations to individual alleles difficult. Several of the top co-occurrence clusters appeared to be linked to parvovirus B19, influenza, CMV and Epstein-Barr virus, according to a later analysis. Compared with equally common non-associated chains, HLA-associated TCR beta chains in a later analysis were more clonally expanded and had lower generation probabilities. Because HLA typing was unavailable for some donors at each locus, only the typed subset was used in association tests. While some public TCRs were present in many individuals, most TCR sequences turned up only very rarely across donors. In a later genetic analysis, a missense DCLRE1C variant was associated with V-gene and J-gene trimming of TCR beta chains, and the association was replicated in an independent cohort. In an earlier analysis of approximately 600 of the donors, most TCR beta V segments were observed in productive rearrangements about 87% or about 30% of the time, broadly matching IMGT annotations. A later analysis found that TCR association rates varied across HLA loci, with DRB1 alleles showing the most associated TCRs and HLA-C alleles the fewest. A cluster of highly shared sequence variants was judged likely to represent a technical artifact of the sequencing pipeline. A further reported finding was that TCR beta sequences accurately predicted the HLA-A and HLA-B alleles for most subjects in the first cohort. The only immune exposure information available for the cohort was CMV serostatus. Approximately 18 rarely observed V segments, including chromosome 9 orphons, were excluded from the earlier analysis of just under 600 of the donors because counts were too low. In vitro tests confirmed that a few of the cytomegalovirus-associated TCR beta chains recognize cytomegalovirus antigens.

The table lists this clone with a few counts. Its antigen is still unknown. One base away there is no much larger clone; base qualities are not given. The library was prepared using the immunoSEQ multiplex PCR assay. A mixture of 60 forward primers for TCR Vbeta segments and 13 reverse primers for TCR Jbeta segments was used in the multiplex PCR. A multiplex PCR assay on genomic DNA amplified the CDR3 region of rearranged TCR beta genes. The amplified TCR beta libraries were sequenced on the Illumina HiSeq System as 87-base-pair reads. From the authors' description of their analysis: In a later analysis, tens of millions of unique TCR beta chains were counted across the 500 to 850 repertoires, and roughly 10 million of these chains were shared by at least two donors. Raw reads were error-corrected and collapsed into unique sequences with a nearest-neighbor algorithm that merged closely related sequences to remove PCR and sequencing errors. Alignment of CDR3 sequences to IMGT reference sequences was used to assign V, D and J gene segments. For a sequence to be retained, a match of at least six nucleotides to both a V gene segment and a J gene segment was required. Rearrangements were classified as productive when the CDR3 lacked stop codons and remained in frame with V and J, and all other rearrangements were classified as non-productive. CDR3 was defined by IMGT convention, running from the second conserved V-encoded cysteine to the conserved J-encoded phenylalanine. In an earlier analysis of more than 550 of the donors, sequences lacking an unambiguous match to a single V gene segment were excluded. An earlier analysis of a few hundred of the donors called V segments functional above 56.7% productive rearrangements and segregating when the between-donor standard deviation exceeded 5%. A statistical classification framework was built to diagnose cytomegalovirus status from the catalog of TCR beta chain sequences. In a later analysis, V and J genes were assigned by comparing TCR nucleotide sequences against IMGT/GENE-DB human TR gene sequences. Using the TCRdist pipeline, a later analysis assigned CDR3 sequences along with most-parsimonious VDJ recombination scenarios. In a later analysis, each TCR beta chain was defined by its CDR3 amino acid sequence together with its V-gene family, and reads without a unique V-gene family were excluded. As a way to deal with suspected cross-contamination and a sequencing artifact, a later analysis dropped under 600 nucleotide sequences that were highly shared and had low generation probability. For each public chain, a later analysis derived a clonal expansion index from normalized ranks of inferred template counts within each repertoire. In a later analysis, generation probabilities were computed using a VDJ recombination model fitted to out-of-frame rearrangements, and the results were checked against IGoR. In a later analysis, TCR-TCR, TCR-HLA and TCR-CMV co-occurrence was scored with hypergeometric tests, and a repertoire-size bias correction was applied to TCR pairs. In a later analysis, false discovery rates were estimated by permuting HLA or CMV assignments 20 times. In a later analysis, co-occurring TCRs were grouped using DBSCAN, with TCRdist sequence similarity added in when clustering inside HLA-allele-positive subsets. Co-occurrence clustering excluded repertoires with fewer than 30,000 or more than 120,000 public chains, plus five with anomalous nucleotide sharing. TCRdb took over this immuneACCESS table, retaining in-frame rearrangements with V and J assigned. Such tables are incomplete; in checked studies, under half of the missing clones stem from an unresolved V gene, and the remainder is unexplained. V, J and clone size were drawn from that table, and D and trimming were deduced from the DNA. The sample profile shows 200,000 to 250,000 clones; over 75% of them were found once. The top ten hold over 1% of the sample.

The cohort consisted of 670 or so healthy bone marrow donors. Cohort members were all nominally healthy when sampled, although unrecorded immune exposures were likely present. CMV serostatus was recorded as positive for 289 and negative for about 55% of the roughly 670 cohort members, whereas no CMV serostatus was recorded for the donor in question. A peripheral blood sample was provided by each donor, and peripheral blood mononuclear cells were used for TCR beta sequencing. The Qiagen DNeasy Blood Extraction Kit was used to extract genomic DNA from the blood cell samples. The CDR3 runs 12 residues from the cysteine to the phenylalanine. Only the CDR3 DNA is retained, 36 bases long and in frame from the first base. The germline V gene yields SNHLY for CDR1 and FYNNEI for CDR2. The germline V end is reduced by 7 bases and the J end by 12 bases; junction bases left unmatched: 7.

The chain is encoded by TRBV2 joined to TRBJ2-1, with 9 bases matching TRBD2. The clonotype originates from a human donor in good health. The source material was PBMCs. The base sequence is TGTGCCAGCACCGAAGAAGCGGGAGGGCAGTTCTTC. Translation gives CASTEEAGGQFF.